The clone carrying this T cell receptor beta chain has more than one count but fewer than ten. The antigen is unknown. The sample originates from a study of cytomegalovirus exposure and HLA in healthy donors. Study-wide results and limits: As confirmed in vitro, a few CMV-associated chains were specific for CMV antigens. Differences between HLA loci emerged in a later analysis of TCR association rates, with DRB1 most and HLA-C fewest. Later analysis showed most CMV-associated TCR beta chains appearing HLA-restricted. With later analysis, a missense DCLRE1C variant became linked to TCR beta V- and J-gene trimming.

The PCR had 60 Vbeta and 13 Jbeta primers. Profiling relied on immunoSEQ multiplex PCR, and the TCRdb table lists in-frame clones only, not all of them. The table has approximately 160,000 clones, around 65% seen once; the top ten hold under 3%. The germline V gene has CDR1 MGHRA and CDR2 YSYEKL. The CDR3 runs 18 residues. V was clipped by 4 bases and J by 2 bases; unmatched bases: 11. Sequenced: PBMCs. The TCR comes from a woman aged 25-40 years in good health and CMV-seropositive. V usage is TRBV4-1 and J usage is TRBJ2-3; 11 bases agree with TRBD2. The CDR3 reads CASSLRLTSGGNTDTQYF. The CDR3 DNA reads TGCGCCAGCAGCCTAAGACTTACTAGCGGGGGTAACACAGATACGCAGTATTTT.